This T cell receptor (beta chain) appears in the sequencing data of a study of T cell changes during pregnancy in multiple sclerosis. V trimming: 5 bases; J trimming: 1 base; junction bases outside the gene matches: 5. This CDR3 region has 15 residues. In germline, CDR1 is SEHNR, CDR2 FQNEAQ (reference sequence). Assay used: immunoSEQ multiplex PCR; TCRdb lists only in-frame clones, some missing. This sample has 75,000 to 95,000 clones, with over 80% found just once. This material consisted of peripheral blood, taken after pregnancy. This chain joins TRBV7-9 and TRBJ2-3; 8 nucleotides align to TRBD1. The TCR was taken from a female donor with multiple sclerosis, enrolled in a pregnancy study. CDR3 bases: TGTGCCAGCAGCCCGACAGGGGTCGGCACAGATACGCAGTATTTT. It codes for CASSPTGVGTDTQYF.